This entry features one T cell receptor (beta chain) sequence. What it binds is not known. Each donor gave one heparinised blood draw averaging roughly 100 mL. Every isolated RNA sample was fully reverse transcribed, so sequencing captured expressed TCRB transcripts. Generated by immunoSEQ multiplex PCR, the TCRdb table keeps only in-frame clones and is missing some. The sample holds roughly 330,000 clones, around an eighth seen once. Trimming cost V 4 bases and J 3 bases, with 11 bases left between them. The CDR3 loop spans 14 amino acids. The germline V gene encodes CDR1 SGDLS and CDR2 YYNGEE. The sample is drawn from a study of beta chain features in type 1 diabetes. Findings and caveats of the study: Moderate but significant shortening of TCRB CDR3s was recorded in all four CD4+ subsets from Type 1 diabetes patients. TCRB repertoires of naive, central memory and Treg cells appeared more similar among patients than among healthy donors.

Material: naive CD4+ T cells from blood. The receptor's source is a woman between 18 and 29 years old with type 1 diabetes. The chain links TRBV9 to TRBJ2-1, with a tentative D call TRBD2 (6 bases). CDR3 nucleotide sequence: TGTGCCAGCAGCCCCCCGGGGGTCTACAATGAGCAGTTCTTC. Translation gives CASSPPGVYNEQFF. The full variable domain, with the rest looked up from reference TRBV9 and TRBJ2-1, is DSGVTQTPKHLITATGQRVTLRCSPRSGDLSVYWYQQSLDQGLQFLIQYYNGEERAKGNILERFSAQQFPDLHSELNLSSLELGDSALYFCASSPPGVYNEQFFGPGTRLTVL.